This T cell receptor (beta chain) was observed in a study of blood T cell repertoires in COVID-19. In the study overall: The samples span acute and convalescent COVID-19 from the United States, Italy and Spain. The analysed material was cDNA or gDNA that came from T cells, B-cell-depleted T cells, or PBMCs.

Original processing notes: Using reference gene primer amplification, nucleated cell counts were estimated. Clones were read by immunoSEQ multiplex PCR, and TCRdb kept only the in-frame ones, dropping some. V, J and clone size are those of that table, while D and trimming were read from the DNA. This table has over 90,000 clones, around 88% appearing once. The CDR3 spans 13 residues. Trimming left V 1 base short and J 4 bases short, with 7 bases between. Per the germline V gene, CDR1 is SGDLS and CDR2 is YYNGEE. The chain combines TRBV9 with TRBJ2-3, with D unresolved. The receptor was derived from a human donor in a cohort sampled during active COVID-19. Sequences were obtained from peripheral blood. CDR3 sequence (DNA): TGTGCCAGCAGCGTAAACTTCCCAGATACGCAGTATTTT. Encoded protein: CASSVNFPDTQYF.